This T cell receptor beta chain originates from a study of OX40 agonist ivuxolimab in advanced cancers. Germline lookup yields CDR1 SGHVS and CDR2 FNYEAQ. This CDR3 spans 14 amino acids. The V end lost 5 bases, the J end lost 8 bases, and 18 bases lay between the germline ends. TCRdb keeps only in-frame clones here, not all; method: immunoSEQ multiplex PCR. The sample records 22,000 or so clones, about nine tenths being singletons. This clone has more than one count but fewer than ten. The sampling schedule covered blood at baseline, cycle 4 day 1, and cycle 7 day 1. Sample: CD4+ or CD8+ T cells sorted from blood, taken in a trial of the OX40 agonist ivuxolimab. This chain joins TRBV7-6 and TRBJ1-1, with D unresolved. This receptor was obtained from an adult with an advanced solid tumor such as melanoma, head and neck, liver or kidney cancer. CDR3 nucleotide sequence: TGTGCCAGCAGCGGAACACGGGGTTCCCTGGAAGCTTTCTTT. Amino acids: CASSGTRGSLEAFF.